This T cell receptor (beta chain) was recovered during a study of CD4+ T cells in melanoma. Profiled with immunoSEQ multiplex PCR; TCRdb holds only in-frame clones, not every one. This sample has roughly 110,000 clones; about nine tenths occur once, and the top ten carry about 3.5%. The V and J ends lost 4 bases and 8 bases respectively, with 12 bases between them. The CDR3 consists of 13 residues. Sequencing input: peripheral blood. This sequence joins TRBV5-3 and TRBJ1-4, with D perhaps TRBD1 (5 bases). TRBV5-3 is reported as an ORF; its role is uncertain. This TCR was sampled from a human donor with melanoma. The CDR3 sequence is CARSLPAGEKLFF. The CDR3 DNA follows: TGTGCCAGAAGCCTGCCTGCAGGGGAAAAACTGTTTTTT.